The rows below give T cell receptor beta chains drawn from one sample of a study of blood T cell repertoires in COVID-19. The assay was immunoSEQ multiplex PCR, and TCRdb's table has in-frame clones only and misses some. This table holds approximately 190,000 clones, about 88% found once. The sample comprised peripheral blood. All receptors come from a man aged 70-80 years with active or convalescent COVID-19. Both conserved end residues are part of each CDR3. Fields, in order: J gene, clone size, D gene, V gene, CDR3 DNA, CDR3 protein. A D gene is named only where the DNA matches it firmly. Clone size appears in some rows only: once, few, many, or a class for an expanded clone.

TRBJ2-7,NA,NA,TRBV7-2,TGTGCCAGCAGCCCTGGTGGGAGCTTGTCCTACGAGCAGTACTTC,CASSPGGSLSYEQYF
TRBJ2-2,few,NA,TRBV10-3,TGTGCCAGCCAGGGATCCGGGGAGCTGTTTTTT,CASQGSGELFF
TRBJ2-5,NA,NA,TRBV28,TGTGCCAGCAGTTGGACAGCCCATGAGACCCAGTACTTC,CASSWTAHETQYF
TRBJ2-1,NA,NA,TRBV12-5,TGTGCTAGTGGTTTGGGAGCAGGGTTCGAGCAGTTCTTC,CASGLGAGFEQFF
TRBJ2-6,NA,TRBD2,TRBV27,TGTGCCAGCAGTCGGGGGGGGAGATCCGGGGCCAACGTCCTGACTTTC,CASSRGGRSGANVLTF
TRBJ2-5,NA,TRBD1,TRBV27,TGTGCCAGCAGTCCTGACAGGGAACAGACCCAGTACTTC,CASSPDREQTQYF
TRBJ1-4,NA,NA,TRBV28,TGTGCCAGCAACCTACAGGGCCCTAATGAAAAACTGTTTTTT,CASNLQGPNEKLFF
TRBJ2-1,NA,NA,TRBV16,TGTGCCAGCAGCCAATCGGTTTTCCGGGATGAGCAGTTCTTC,CASSQSVFRDEQFF
TRBJ2-7,NA,NA,TRBV5-1,TGCGCCAGCAGCTTAGGCGGTCCCTACGAGCAGTACTTC,CASSLGGPYEQYF
TRBJ1-3,NA,NA,TRBV11-2,TGTGCCAGCAGCTTCCCCTTCATGGGGAGGGCCAGTGGAAACACCATATATTTT,CASSFPFMGRASGNTIYF
TRBJ2-7,NA,TRBD2,TRBV9,TGTGCCAGCAGCCCCGCGACTAGCGGGGGGGGATACGAGCAGTACTTC,CASSPATSGGGYEQYF
TRBJ1-1,NA,TRBD1,TRBV4-3,TGCGCCAGCAGCCAAGGACTAGACAGGGGAACTGAAGCTTTCTTT,CASSQGLDRGTEAFF
TRBJ2-1,NA,NA,TRBV30,TGTGCCTGGAGTGTAAATCTAGGCGGGGGCGAGCAGTTCTTC,CAWSVNLGGGEQFF
TRBJ1-2,NA,NA,TRBV7-6,TGTGCCAGCAGTCGAGACGCGGGGGGGAGCTATGGCTACACCTTC,CASSRDAGGSYGYTF
TRBJ1-1,NA,NA,TRBV30,TGTGCCTGGAGTGTTTTTGGGGGCGGCTTGACTGAAGCTTTCTTT,CAWSVFGGGLTEAFF
TRBJ2-1,NA,TRBD2,TRBV7-2,TGTGCCAGCAGCTTCTACGGGACTAGCTCCTACAATGAGCAGTTCTTC,CASSFYGTSSYNEQFF
TRBJ2-5,NA,NA,TRBV28,TGTGCCAGCAGTGGTAGGACTAATAATCGAGGGCAAGAGACCCAGTACTTC,CASSGRTNNRGQETQYF
TRBJ1-6,NA,NA,TRBV30,TGTGCCTGGAGTGTACGGGGGGTCCTCCACTTT,CAWSVRGVLHF
TRBJ1-5,NA,NA,TRBV2,TGTGCCAGCAACGTTGAGGGTCACCAGCCCCAGCATTTT,CASNVEGHQPQHF
TRBJ2-1,NA,TRBD2,TRBV7-2,TGTGCCAGCAGCCCGACTAGCGGGGGTTTAAATGAGCAGTTCTTC,CASSPTSGGLNEQFF
TRBJ2-7,NA,NA,TRBV18,TGTGCCAGCTCACCATTGCCAGGGTTTCGATCCTACGAGCAGTACTTC,CASSPLPGFRSYEQYF
TRBJ2-7,NA,TRBD1,TRBV4-3,TGCGCCAGCAGCCAAACCGGGACAGGGGCCTACGAGCAGTACTTC,CASSQTGTGAYEQYF
TRBJ2-1,once,TRBD2,TRBV27,TGTGCCAGCAGTATGGGACTAGCGGGACTCAATGAGCAGTTCTTC,CASSMGLAGLNEQFF
TRBJ2-1,NA,TRBD1,TRBV5-5,TGTGCCAGCAGCCCAATGACAGGGCTCGATGAGCAGTTCTTC,CASSPMTGLDEQFF
TRBJ1-6,NA,TRBD1,TRBV28,TGTGCCAGCACCACAGGGGCCTATAATTCACCCCTCCACTTT,CASTTGAYNSPLHF
TRBJ2-7,NA,TRBD2,TRBV6-6,TGTGCCAGCAGTCGATTGACTAGCGGGGCGTTTGGCTACGAGCAGTACTTC,CASSRLTSGAFGYEQYF
TRBJ1-3,NA,TRBD1,TRBV27,TGTGCCAGCAGTTATAGGACAGGGGCAAACACCATATATTTT,CASSYRTGANTIYF
TRBJ1-2,NA,NA,TRBV7-9,TGTGCCAGCAGCTCGGCGGGGCAGGGAAACTATGGCTACACCTTC,CASSSAGQGNYGYTF
TRBJ2-1,NA,TRBD2,TRBV4-2,TGTGCCAGCAGCCAAGATCTTGGGACTAGCGGGGGGGTCCATGAGCAGTTCTTC,CASSQDLGTSGGVHEQFF
TRBJ1-2,NA,TRBD1,TRBV3-1/TRBV3-2,TGTGCCAGTACTTTCGGACAGGGGGAAGACGGCTACACCTTC,CASTFGQGEDGYTF
TRBJ2-1,NA,TRBD2,TRBV7-2,TGTGCCAGCAGCCCACAACTAGCGGGGGGATACAATGAGCAGTTCTTC,CASSPQLAGGYNEQFF
TRBJ1-5,NA,NA,TRBV19,TGTGCCAGTAGTATAGAGGGTCGGGGCAATCAGCCCCAGCATTTT,CASSIEGRGNQPQHF
TRBJ2-5,NA,NA,TRBV4-1,TGCGCCAGCAGCCAAGCAGGGATACGAGAGACCCAGTACTTC,CASSQAGIRETQYF
TRBJ2-4,NA,NA,TRBV28,TGTGCCAGCAGCTCCCCGGGGAACATTCAGTACTTC,CASSSPGNIQYF
TRBJ1-4,NA,NA,TRBV4-3,TGCGCCAGCAGCCAAGAGGGGGGGGCCGGCAGGGAAAAACTGTTTTTT,CASSQEGGAGREKLFF
TRBJ2-1,NA,NA,TRBV5-6,TGTGCCAGCAGCTTGAGGGACAATGATCCCTACAATGAGCAGTTCTTC,CASSLRDNDPYNEQFF
TRBJ2-3,NA,NA,TRBV7-2,TGTGCCAGCAGCTTACCAGCGGGCCCGAGCACAGATACGCAGTATTTT,CASSLPAGPSTDTQYF
TRBJ2-7,NA,TRBD2,TRBV28,TGTGCCAGCAGTCAACGGACTAGCGGGGGGTACGAGCAGTACTTC,CASSQRTSGGYEQYF
TRBJ2-2,few,TRBD1,TRBV5-6,TGTGCCAGCAGCATGACAGGGGGCGCCTCCGGGGAGCTGTTTTTT,CASSMTGGASGELFF
TRBJ2-3,NA,NA,TRBV29-1,TGCAGCGTTGAAGAGGGCCGGCGCGGCACAGATACGCAGTATTTT,CSVEEGRRGTDTQYF
TRBJ2-2,NA,NA,TRBV9,TGTGCCAGCAGCGTATTTTCAGGGCCGAACACCGGGGAGCTGTTTTTT,CASSVFSGPNTGELFF
TRBJ2-7,once,NA,TRBV18,TGTGCCAGCTCACCACCGACAAGGGCAGGGCTGAACGAGCAGTACTTC,CASSPPTRAGLNEQYF
TRBJ2-5,NA,TRBD1,TRBV4-1,TGCGCCAGCAGCCCTGGCCTTACAGGGGCCCAAGAGACCCAGTACTTC,CASSPGLTGAQETQYF
TRBJ1-2,NA,NA,TRBV10-2,TGCGCCAGCAGATCCGGACTTGATGGCTACACCTTC,CASRSGLDGYTF
TRBJ1-5,NA,TRBD1,TRBV7-9,TGTGCCAGCAGCTTAGGAGGGACAGGGATGGGCAATCAGCCCCAGCATTTT,CASSLGGTGMGNQPQHF
TRBJ2-7,NA,TRBD2,TRBV28,TGTGCCAGCGGTAGCGGGGGCGGCTACGAGCAGTACTTC,CASGSGGGYEQYF
TRBJ2-7,NA,NA,TRBV28,TGTGCCAGCAGAACAACACAAATCGGGACAAATTTTACCTACGAGCAGTACTTC,CASRTTQIGTNFTYEQYF
TRBJ2-3,few,NA,TRBV29-1,TGCAGCGTTGTAGTGGGAGTCAGCACAGATACGCAGTATTTT,CSVVVGVSTDTQYF
TRBJ2-7,NA,NA,TRBV2,TGTGCCAGCAGTGCCGAGGGCTCCGAGCAGTACTTC,CASSAEGSEQYF
TRBJ1-5,NA,TRBD1,TRBV14,TGTGCCAGCAGCCAAGGGGACAGGGGAGGCCGTAGGCAGCCCCAGCATTTT,CASSQGDRGGRRQPQHF
TRBJ2-1,NA,TRBD2,TRBV30,TGTGCCTGGAGCCAGCGGCTAGCGGGGGACAATGAGCAGTTCTTC,CAWSQRLAGDNEQFF
TRBJ2-5,NA,TRBD2,TRBV6-2/TRBV6-3,TGTGCCAGCAGTTACCCTCGACGCGCGGGAGCGGGAGTGGGTGAGACCCAGTACTTC,CASSYPRRAGAGVGETQYF
TRBJ1-5,few,NA,TRBV28,TGTGCCAGCAGTTTATGGGGGGCTCAGCCCCAGCATTTT,CASSLWGAQPQHF
TRBJ1-6,NA,NA,TRBV6-5,TGTGCCAGCAGAGAGGGACAATCAGATTCACCCCTCCACTTT,CASREGQSDSPLHF
TRBJ1-2,NA,NA,TRBV7-8,TGTGCCAGCAGCTCCGTCTCAGGGGAACGAGGCTACACCTTC,CASSSVSGERGYTF
TRBJ2-3,few,TRBD2,TRBV6-5,TGTGCCAGCAAGATTCTAGCGGGGGGGTCAGATACGCAGTATTTT,CASKILAGGSDTQYF
TRBJ1-2,NA,NA,TRBV5-6,TGTGCCAGCAACCTTGGCGCCGGAGACTATGGCTACACCTTC,CASNLGAGDYGYTF